This TCR beta chain emerged from a study of CD8+ T cells in alopecia areata. Overall study: After 6 to 18 months of tofacitinib, follow-up continued 6 months off drug.

Treatment specified: oral pan-JAK inhibitor, 5-10 mg twice daily. As part of sample collection, lesional scalp punch biopsies and peripheral blood were taken from alopecia areata patients. CDR1 is LNHDA, CDR2 SQIVND, per germline (reference sequence). The CDR3 covers 8 residues. Unmatched junction bases numbered 1, after V lost 11 bases and J lost 11 bases. Comments on this clone: Its target is unknown.

Extraction and reverse transcription of RNA yielded cDNA as the sequencing template. Sequencing was performed with immunoSEQ multiplex PCR; in TCRdb, only in-frame clones are kept and a portion is missing. The repertoire consists of over 150,000 clones, with less than 80% occurring once and the leading ten covering approximately 14%. Notes on the study in general: Sequencing of scalp tissue also captures the resident alphabeta T cells of normal skin.

The V and J genes are TRBV19 and TRBJ2-7; 9 nucleotides line up with TRBD2. The source was CD4+ T cells sorted from blood, collected at week 24, from a patient treated with tofacitinib. The sequence came from a human donor with alopecia areata. CDR3 nucleotides: TGTGCCCGACTAGCGGAGTACTTC. It translates to CARLAEYF.